This entry concerns a single TCR beta chain. These data originate in a study of shared clonotypes between healthy human individuals. Profiling relied on immunoSEQ multiplex PCR, and the TCRdb table lists in-frame clones only, not all of them. Altogether about 490,000 clones are present, over 75% being singletons, with the ten largest covering roughly 13%. Caucasian adults living in Nashville, Tennessee, provided all samples. The TCR originated in a woman aged 40 to 50 in good health. Some clones in this sample may be carry-over from other donors' samples. The sample was PBMCs.

CDR3 in amino acids: CASSATQGETQYF. CDR3 coding DNA: TGTGCCAGCAGCGCCACCCAGGGGGAGACCCAGTACTTC. The chain recombines TRBV11-2 with TRBJ2-5, with D possibly TRBD1 on 6 matching bases. The V and J ends lost 5 bases and 5 bases respectively, with 12 bases between them. The CDR3 loop spans 13 amino acids. Looked up from germline, CDR1 is SGHAT and CDR2 is FQNNGV.